These T cell receptor beta chains were read from a single sample in a study of control samples from healthy donors and cancer patients. Using immunoSEQ multiplex PCR, the repertoire was profiled, and TCRdb retains in-frame clones only, with some absent. Of some 220,000 clones listed, roughly 94% are singletons. The sample taken for sequencing was blood. The receptors were gathered from a man in his fifties or sixties in good health. Both conserved end residues are part of each CDR3. D genes are given only for firm matches. Size tells how often a clone was seen (once, few, many) or the class of an expanded clone, and some rows leave it out.

j_gene: TRBJ1-2
d_gene: TRBD1
abundance: once
v_gene: TRBV5-4
CDR3nt: TGTGCCAGCAGCTTGGGACAGGGTGGAAATGGCTACACCTTC
CDR3aa: CASSLGQGGNGYTF

j_gene: TRBJ2-5
d_gene: .
abundance: .
v_gene: TRBV5-6
CDR3nt: TGTGCCAGCAGCCCCCTCAGAGCTAGAGAGACCCAGTACTTC
CDR3aa: CASSPLRARETQYF

j_gene: TRBJ2-2
d_gene: TRBD1
abundance: .
v_gene: TRBV15
CDR3nt: TGTGCCACCAGCAGAGAATCTTCAGGGGGCACCGGGGAGCTGTTTTTT
CDR3aa: CATSRESSGGTGELFF

j_gene: TRBJ1-1
d_gene: .
abundance: .
v_gene: TRBV19
CDR3nt: TGTGCCAGTAAATCTCCAGGGATGGGAACTGAAGCTTTCTTT
CDR3aa: CASKSPGMGTEAFF

j_gene: TRBJ1-2
d_gene: .
abundance: .
v_gene: TRBV7-2
CDR3nt: TGTGCCAGCAGCCCGGACCGGGACTTGCTCTATGGCTACACCTTC
CDR3aa: CASSPDRDLLYGYTF

j_gene: TRBJ2-1
d_gene: .
abundance: .
v_gene: TRBV5-4
CDR3nt: TGTGCCAGCAGCTTGGTCGGGGGCCGGGATGAGCAGTTCTTC
CDR3aa: CASSLVGGRDEQFF

j_gene: TRBJ2-3
d_gene: TRBD2
abundance: .
v_gene: TRBV3-1/TRBV3-2
CDR3nt: TGTGCCAGCAGCCATCTTAGCGGGGGGTTGGATACGCAGTATTTT
CDR3aa: CASSHLSGGLDTQYF

j_gene: TRBJ1-1
d_gene: .
abundance: .
v_gene: TRBV20-1
CDR3nt: TGCAGTGCTAGTGGGGCTTTGAACACTGAAGCTTTCTTT
CDR3aa: CSASGALNTEAFF

j_gene: TRBJ2-7
d_gene: .
abundance: .
v_gene: TRBV19
CDR3nt: TGTGCCAGTAGTAAGGACTACTTTCCTTCCGAGCAGTACTTC
CDR3aa: CASSKDYFPSEQYF

j_gene: TRBJ1-1
d_gene: .
abundance: .
v_gene: TRBV7-9
CDR3nt: TGTGCCAGCAGTCTAGGTACTAACACTGAAGCTTTCTTT
CDR3aa: CASSLGTNTEAFF

j_gene: TRBJ2-5
d_gene: .
abundance: .
v_gene: TRBV25-1
CDR3nt: TGTGCCAGCAGTGAATGGCGGCAGGGGATGGAGACCCAGTACTTC
CDR3aa: CASSEWRQGMETQYF

j_gene: TRBJ2-5
d_gene: TRBD1
abundance: .
v_gene: TRBV10-1
CDR3nt: TGCGCCAGCAGTGAGTCTGGACAGGGGAAGGAGACCCAGTACTTC
CDR3aa: CASSESGQGKETQYF

j_gene: TRBJ2-2
d_gene: .
abundance: .
v_gene: TRBV7-9
CDR3nt: TGTGCCAGCAGCCCAGGGGTTAGGGACGGGGAGCTGTTTTTT
CDR3aa: CASSPGVRDGELFF

j_gene: TRBJ1-6
d_gene: .
abundance: .
v_gene: TRBV28
CDR3nt: TGTGCCAGCAGAACCAATGAACGGTCACCCCTCCACTTT
CDR3aa: CASRTNERSPLHF

j_gene: TRBJ2-3
d_gene: TRBD2
abundance: .
v_gene: TRBV7-3
CDR3nt: TGTGCCAGCAGCTCTTTCGGCGGGGGGGCCAGAGATACGCAGTATTTT
CDR3aa: CASSSFGGGARDTQYF

j_gene: TRBJ1-5
d_gene: .
abundance: few
v_gene: TRBV11-2
CDR3nt: TGTGCCAGCAGCGTCGATTTGAGCCAGCCCCAGCATTTT
CDR3aa: CASSVDLSQPQHF

j_gene: TRBJ1-2
d_gene: .
abundance: .
v_gene: TRBV19
CDR3nt: TGTGCCAGTAGAGAGGTCGGCAGAAACTATGGCTACACCTTC
CDR3aa: CASREVGRNYGYTF

j_gene: TRBJ2-3
d_gene: .
abundance: .
v_gene: TRBV6-5
CDR3nt: TGTGCCAGCACGCAGGGTGGGTCCTTAGGAGGGCAGTATTTT
CDR3aa: CASTQGGSLGGQYF

j_gene: TRBJ2-4
d_gene: .
abundance: .
v_gene: TRBV10-3
CDR3nt: TGTGCCATCAGTGAGTCCTTACAAGGGGGAAACATTCAGTACTTC
CDR3aa: CAISESLQGGNIQYF

j_gene: TRBJ2-3
d_gene: TRBD2
abundance: .
v_gene: TRBV2
CDR3nt: TGTGCCAGCAGTCTCGCGGGGGGGTCAGATACGCAGTATTTT
CDR3aa: CASSLAGGSDTQYF

j_gene: TRBJ2-1
d_gene: .
abundance: .
v_gene: TRBV5-1
CDR3nt: TGCGCCAGCAGCTTGGGACGGGGACACAATGAGCAGTTCTTC
CDR3aa: CASSLGRGHNEQFF

j_gene: TRBJ1-1
d_gene: .
abundance: .
v_gene: TRBV12-3/TRBV12-4
CDR3nt: TGTGCCAGCAGTATGTCAGAGAGCACTGAAGCTTTCTTT
CDR3aa: CASSMSESTEAFF

j_gene: TRBJ1-1
d_gene: .
abundance: once
v_gene: TRBV7-3
CDR3nt: TGTGCCAGCACCCAAGGGGGGAGGACTGAAGCTTTCTTT
CDR3aa: CASTQGGRTEAFF

j_gene: TRBJ1-1
d_gene: .
abundance: .
v_gene: TRBV4-3
CDR3nt: TGCGCCAGCAGCCCTGGAGCCCTGAACACTGAAGCTTTCTTT
CDR3aa: CASSPGALNTEAFF

j_gene: TRBJ2-3
d_gene: TRBD2
abundance: once
v_gene: TRBV2
CDR3nt: TGTGCCAGCAGTTTAGCGGGGGGCGCAGATACGCAGTATTTT
CDR3aa: CASSLAGGADTQYF

j_gene: TRBJ2-2
d_gene: TRBD2
abundance: .
v_gene: TRBV13
CDR3nt: TGTGCCAGCAGGGATAGCGGGGAGAACACCGGGGAGCTGTTTTTT
CDR3aa: CASRDSGENTGELFF

j_gene: TRBJ1-1
d_gene: .
abundance: .
v_gene: TRBV18
CDR3nt: TGTGCCAGCTCACCACAACCACTTGAAGCTTTCTTT
CDR3aa: CASSPQPLEAFF

j_gene: TRBJ2-7
d_gene: TRBD2
abundance: .
v_gene: TRBV5-5
CDR3nt: TGTGCCAGCAGCTTGGGATTTAGCGGGGGCCTCTACGAGCAGTACTTC
CDR3aa: CASSLGFSGGLYEQYF

j_gene: TRBJ2-5
d_gene: .
abundance: .
v_gene: TRBV18
CDR3nt: TGTGCCAGCTCACCCTGGGACTTCCCGGAGACCCAGTACTTC
CDR3aa: CASSPWDFPETQYF

j_gene: TRBJ1-5
d_gene: TRBD1
abundance: .
v_gene: TRBV19
CDR3nt: TGTGCCAGTAGTCCAACCGGGACAGGGAGCAATCAGCCCCAGCATTTT
CDR3aa: CASSPTGTGSNQPQHF

j_gene: TRBJ1-5
d_gene: .
abundance: .
v_gene: TRBV6-2/TRBV6-3
CDR3nt: TGTGCCAGCAGCAATCGGACAGTTTATAGCAATCAGCCCCAGCATTTT
CDR3aa: CASSNRTVYSNQPQHF

j_gene: TRBJ1-2
d_gene: .
abundance: .
v_gene: TRBV3-1/TRBV3-2
CDR3nt: TGTGCCAGCAGCATACCCGGACGGTCACCTAACTATGGCTACACCTTC
CDR3aa: CASSIPGRSPNYGYTF

j_gene: TRBJ1-4
d_gene: .
abundance: .
v_gene: TRBV14
CDR3nt: TGTGCCAGCAGCCGCTATACCAATGAAAAACTGTTTTTT
CDR3aa: CASSRYTNEKLFF

j_gene: TRBJ2-5
d_gene: TRBD2
abundance: .
v_gene: TRBV7-2
CDR3nt: TGTGCCAGCAGCTTAGGGGCTAGCGGGGGGGCCAGGGAGACCCAGTACTTC
CDR3aa: CASSLGASGGARETQYF

j_gene: TRBJ1-2
d_gene: .
abundance: .
v_gene: TRBV5-4
CDR3nt: TGTGCCAGCAGCTTCGGGGGGCAGGTTGGCTACACCTTC
CDR3aa: CASSFGGQVGYTF

j_gene: TRBJ2-7
d_gene: .
abundance: .
v_gene: TRBV6-2/TRBV6-3
CDR3nt: TGTGCCAGCAGTTACTCTCACCTTTTGGAGCAGTACTTC
CDR3aa: CASSYSHLLEQYF

j_gene: TRBJ1-1
d_gene: TRBD1
abundance: .
v_gene: TRBV2
CDR3nt: TGTGCCAGCAGGCCACGGGGACAGGTTTTGAACACTGAAGCTTTCTTT
CDR3aa: CASRPRGQVLNTEAFF

j_gene: TRBJ2-4
d_gene: .
abundance: .
v_gene: TRBV28
CDR3nt: TGTGCCAGCAGCCCTCGTCGGACGGTCCAAAACATTCAGTACTTC
CDR3aa: CASSPRRTVQNIQYF

j_gene: TRBJ1-1
d_gene: .
abundance: .
v_gene: TRBV11-3
CDR3nt: TGTGCCAGCAGCTTTGTCAGCAACACTGAAGCTTTCTTT
CDR3aa: CASSFVSNTEAFF

j_gene: TRBJ1-2
d_gene: TRBD1
abundance: .
v_gene: TRBV7-2
CDR3nt: TGTGCCAGCAGCTTAGGCGGACAGGGGATCGGTGGCTACACCTTC
CDR3aa: CASSLGGQGIGGYTF

j_gene: TRBJ1-2
d_gene: .
abundance: .
v_gene: TRBV7-9
CDR3nt: TGTGCCAGCAGCTTCTCGGCCGTAGGGGCAAACTATGGCTACACCTTC
CDR3aa: CASSFSAVGANYGYTF

j_gene: TRBJ2-1
d_gene: TRBD1
abundance: .
v_gene: TRBV29-1
CDR3nt: TGCAGCGTTGCCAGGGGGAGCAATGAGCAGTTCTTC
CDR3aa: CSVARGSNEQFF

j_gene: TRBJ1-2
d_gene: TRBD1
abundance: .
v_gene: TRBV3-1/TRBV3-2
CDR3nt: TGTGCCAGCAGCTTGGGACAGAACTATGGCTACACCTTC
CDR3aa: CASSLGQNYGYTF

j_gene: TRBJ1-4
d_gene: .
abundance: few
v_gene: TRBV4-1
CDR3nt: TGCGCCAGCAGCCAAGATCCCGGGTCCGGAGGTGAAAAACTGTTTTTT
CDR3aa: CASSQDPGSGGEKLFF

j_gene: TRBJ1-4
d_gene: TRBD1
abundance: few
v_gene: TRBV6-2/TRBV6-3
CDR3nt: TGTGCCAGCAGTTATGCAGGGGGAGGAGAAAAACTGTTTTTT
CDR3aa: CASSYAGGGEKLFF

j_gene: TRBJ2-5
d_gene: TRBD1
abundance: .
v_gene: TRBV10-3
CDR3nt: TGTGCCATCACCAGAGGACAGGGGGCTGCGGAGACCCAGTACTTC
CDR3aa: CAITRGQGAAETQYF

j_gene: TRBJ2-6
d_gene: .
abundance: .
v_gene: TRBV19
CDR3nt: TGTGCCAGTAGTATAGGGGCCCCTGGGGCCAACGTCCTGACTTTC
CDR3aa: CASSIGAPGANVLTF

j_gene: TRBJ1-2
d_gene: .
abundance: .
v_gene: TRBV10-3
CDR3nt: TGTGCCATCTTGGGGGGAGATGGCTACACCTTC
CDR3aa: CAILGGDGYTF

j_gene: TRBJ1-2
d_gene: TRBD1
abundance: .
v_gene: TRBV11-2
CDR3nt: TGTGCCAGCAGGCTGACCGGGACAGACTATGGCTACACCTTC
CDR3aa: CASRLTGTDYGYTF